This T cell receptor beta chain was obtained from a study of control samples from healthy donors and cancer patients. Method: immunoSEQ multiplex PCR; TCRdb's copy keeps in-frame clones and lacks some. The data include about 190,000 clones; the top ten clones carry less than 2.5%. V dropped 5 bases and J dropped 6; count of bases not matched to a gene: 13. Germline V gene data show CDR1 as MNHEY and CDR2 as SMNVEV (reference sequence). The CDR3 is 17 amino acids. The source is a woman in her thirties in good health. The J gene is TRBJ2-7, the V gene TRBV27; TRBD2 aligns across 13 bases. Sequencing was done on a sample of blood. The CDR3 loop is CASSTKGLAGARIEQYF. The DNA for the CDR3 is TGTGCCAGCAGTACCAAAGGACTAGCGGGGGCCCGCATCGAGCAGTACTTC.